A selection of T cell receptor beta chains follows, all from one sample in a study of blood T cell repertoires in COVID-19. Method: immunoSEQ multiplex PCR; TCRdb's copy keeps in-frame clones and lacks some. There are about 150,000 clones in the sample; about four fifths occur only once, and approximately 16% lies in the top ten. Input material: peripheral blood. All receptors derive from a human donor with acute or convalescent COVID-19. The donor label of this sample is uncertain. CDR3s include the opening cysteine and the closing phenylalanine or tryptophan. Fields, in order: clone size, J gene, D gene, V gene, CDR3 DNA, CDR3 protein. D genes are given only for firm matches. Not every row has a clone size; where given, it reads once, few, many or a size class.

-	TRBJ1-1	TRBD1	TRBV7-2	TGTGCCAGCAGCTTCACATGGACAGGAGACACTGAAGCTTTCTTT	CASSFTWTGDTEAFF
-	TRBJ1-5	-	TRBV4-2	TGTGCCAGCAGCCAAGATTATAGCAATCAGCCCCAGCATTTT	CASSQDYSNQPQHF
-	TRBJ1-2	TRBD1	TRBV27	TGTGCCAGCAGTTTGAGGACAGGGGGTGAGTTCACCTTC	CASSLRTGGEFTF
-	TRBJ1-2	TRBD1	TRBV6-5	TGTGCCAGCAGACCTGGGGACAGATCTAACTATGGCTACACCTTC	CASRPGDRSNYGYTF
-	TRBJ2-7	-	TRBV4-1	TGCGCCAGCAGCCAGGGACTGACTGGGGTCACCTACGAGCAGTACTTC	CASSQGLTGVTYEQYF
-	TRBJ1-1	-	TRBV30	TGTGCCTGGAGCTTACACCGTAACACTGAAGCTTTCTTT	CAWSLHRNTEAFF
-	TRBJ1-1	-	TRBV30	TGTGCCTGGAGTGGGACAATGAACACTGAAGCTTTCTTT	CAWSGTMNTEAFF
-	TRBJ1-2	TRBD1	TRBV4-1	TGCGCCAGCAGCCCGGCGGGGGGGACAGACTATGGCTACACCTTC	CASSPAGGTDYGYTF
-	TRBJ1-6	-	TRBV3-1/TRBV3-2	TGTGCCAGCAGCCTATGGGACAAGAGTAATTCACCCCTCCACTTT	CASSLWDKSNSPLHF
-	TRBJ2-3	TRBD2	TRBV4-1	TGCGCCAGCAGCCTCGGGACAACTAGCGGGGCCAGCGGGACGCAGTATTTT	CASSLGTTSGASGTQYF
-	TRBJ2-5	-	TRBV2	TGTGCCCGACAGGATCTAGGGGGGACCCAGTACTTC	CARQDLGGTQYF
-	TRBJ1-1	-	TRBV21-1	TGTGCCAGCAGCATCCGGAGAGAGGGAACCTACGGTGAAGCTTTCTTT	CASSIRREGTYGEAFF
-	TRBJ1-4	-	TRBV5-4	TGTGCCAGCAGCTTGGAGACGGGGAATGAAAAACTGTTTTTT	CASSLETGNEKLFF
once	TRBJ1-2	-	TRBV6-5	TGTGGAGTGCGCGGGTCCACGTATGGCTACACCTTC	CGVRGSTYGYTF
-	TRBJ1-2	TRBD1	TRBV19	TGTGCCAGTAGTAGGGACAGGGGTAACTATGGCTACACCTTC	CASSRDRGNYGYTF
-	TRBJ1-2	-	TRBV5-1	TGCGCCAGCAGCCCCGACAGCAACTATGGCTACACCTTC	CASSPDSNYGYTF
-	TRBJ1-2	-	TRBV6-5	TGTGCCAGCAGTTATAGCCTGGGTACCTATGGCTACACCTTC	CASSYSLGTYGYTF
few	TRBJ1-5	TRBD1	TRBV19	TGTGCCAGTAGTATTAAGGGACAGGGGCAACAGCCCCAGCATTTT	CASSIKGQGQQPQHF
-	TRBJ2-7	TRBD1	TRBV29-1	TGCAGCGCCCGGACAGGGAACGAGCAGTACTTC	CSARTGNEQYF
-	TRBJ1-5	-	TRBV2	TGTGCCAGCAGTTCGCAGGGAAGCAATCAGCCCCAGCATTTT	CASSSQGSNQPQHF
-	TRBJ1-5	TRBD1	TRBV2	TGTGCCAGCAGTGGACAGGGGGCTTATCAGCCCCAGCATTTT	CASSGQGAYQPQHF
few	TRBJ1-6	TRBD1	TRBV4-2	TGTGCCAGCAGCCAAGGTGGACAGGGGATGTCACCCCTCCACTTT	CASSQGGQGMSPLHF
-	TRBJ1-4	-	TRBV5-6	TGTGCCAGCAGCTTGGGGACAGTAAATGAAAAACTGTTTTTT	CASSLGTVNEKLFF
-	TRBJ1-5	-	TRBV3-1/TRBV3-2	TGTGCCAGCAGCCTTCGGGGAGCCAATCAGCCCCAGCATTTT	CASSLRGANQPQHF
-	TRBJ1-2	-	TRBV2	TGTGCCAGCAGTGAGCTGGGACTACACGCTAACTATGGCTACACCTTC	CASSELGLHANYGYTF
few	TRBJ1-5	TRBD1	TRBV6-5	TGTGCCAGCAGTAAACGGACAGGGAGCAATCAGCCCCAGCATTTT	CASSKRTGSNQPQHF
-	TRBJ2-3	-	TRBV5-1	TGCGCCAGCAGCTTGTCGGGGTTGGGAGATACGCAGTATTTT	CASSLSGLGDTQYF
-	TRBJ1-2	-	TRBV5-1	TGCGCCAGCAGGGAAGGGGGCTATGGCTACACCTTC	CASREGGYGYTF
few	TRBJ1-1	-	TRBV10-1	TGCGCCAGCAGTCCCGGCGGGGGGCCGGGTTGGGAAAACACTGAAGCTTTCTTT	CASSPGGGPGWENTEAFF
-	TRBJ1-2	-	TRBV10-2	TGCGCCAGCATGGGGGGGGTAGGTAGGGATGGCTACACCTTC	CASMGGVGRDGYTF
-	TRBJ2-1	-	TRBV5-4	TGTGCCAGCAGCTCGGGGACTGACCCTACAAATGAGCAGTTCTTC	CASSSGTDPTNEQFF
-	TRBJ2-5	-	TRBV5-6	TGTGCCAGCAGCCTGAGTGAGACCCAGTACTTC	CASSLSETQYF
-	TRBJ1-5	-	TRBV5-5	TGTGCCAGCAGCTTTGGTAGGGAGGGTCAGCCCCAGCATTTT	CASSFGREGQPQHF
-	TRBJ1-1	TRBD1	TRBV6-6	TGTGCCAGCAAAGACAGGGAGAACACTGAAGCTTTCTTT	CASKDRENTEAFF
-	TRBJ2-7	-	TRBV6-2/TRBV6-3	TGTGCCAGCAGTTACTCGACTGGAAGGGGTTCCTACGAGCAGTACTTC	CASSYSTGRGSYEQYF
-	TRBJ1-2	-	TRBV30	TGTGCCTGGAGTGTACATGCAGGGATTAATGGCTACACCTTC	CAWSVHAGINGYTF
-	TRBJ1-5	TRBD1	TRBV4-3	TGCGCCAGCAGCCAAGATCGTCTTGGGGGACAGGAACCCCAGCCCCAGCATTTT	CASSQDRLGGQEPQPQHF
-	TRBJ1-2	-	TRBV7-2	TGTGCCAGCAGCCCGCGACCTGGACAGTTGAGCCTTAACTATGGCTACACCTTC	CASSPRPGQLSLNYGYTF
-	TRBJ1-1	-	TRBV4-2	TGTGCCAGCAGCCAGTACCTTGTGCGGGACTTGAACACTGAAGCTTTCTTT	CASSQYLVRDLNTEAFF
-	TRBJ2-1	TRBD1	TRBV19	TGTGCCAGTAGTACGACAGGGGTGAGCTCCTACAATGAGCAGTTCTTC	CASSTTGVSSYNEQFF
few	TRBJ1-2	TRBD1	TRBV2	TGTGCCAGCGGGAGAGACAGGGCGCGCGGCTACACCTTC	CASGRDRARGYTF
many	TRBJ1-5	-	TRBV7-2	TGTGCCAGCAGCCCCTCGGGGGGTAGCAATCAGCCCCAGCATTTT	CASSPSGGSNQPQHF
-	TRBJ1-2	-	TRBV5-5	TGTGCCAGCAGCCCAGCGGTTAGGTCCGATGGCTACACCTTC	CASSPAVRSDGYTF
-	TRBJ1-5	TRBD1	TRBV7-9	TGTGCCAGCAGCTTTGGGACAGGCAATCAGCCCCAGCATTTT	CASSFGTGNQPQHF